This T cell receptor beta chain was profiled in a study of OX40 agonist ivuxolimab in advanced cancers. Study-level findings and limits: Nonresponders, in some cases, also had low normalized T-cell clonal expansion. On average, CD8+ T cells showed a greater number of expanded clones than CD4+.

This clone occurred a few times. Its specificity is unknown. Excluded were patients having autoimmune disease history or systemic immunosuppression. V lost 2 bases and J lost 2, with 13 bases in between. The CDR3 is made up of 16 amino acids. CDR1 is MNHNS and CDR2 is SASEGT in the germline V gene. The assay was immunoSEQ multiplex PCR, and TCRdb's table has in-frame clones only and misses some. Of tens of thousands of clones in the sample, 70% to 90% are singletons; the top ten hold around 28%. This chain links TRBV6-1 with TRBJ1-5; TRBD1 might be the D (5 bases). The sequenced sample was CD4+ or CD8+ T cells sorted from blood, obtained in a trial of the OX40 agonist ivuxolimab. The TCR comes from an adult with an advanced solid tumor such as melanoma, head and neck, liver or kidney cancer. The CDR3 region has the DNA TGTGCCAGCAGTGAACTGACGTGGGGGGGCAATCAGCCCCAGCATTTT. It encodes CASSELTWGGNQPQHF.